This T cell receptor (beta chain) originates from a study of blood T cell repertoires in COVID-19. Study-wide background: The cDNA or gDNA used as material had been derived from T cells, B-cell-depleted T cells, or PBMCs.

The CDR3 totals 13 residues. Per germline, CDR1 LNHDA and CDR2 SQIVND (reference sequence). V dropped 10 bases and J dropped 5 bases, with 17 bases sitting between them. The assay was immunoSEQ multiplex PCR, and TCRdb's table has in-frame clones only and misses some. In the table there are tens of thousands of clones, about 88% of which are singletons. This sequence originates from a middle-aged man with acute or convalescent COVID-19. Sequencing was done on a sample of peripheral blood. The V and J genes are TRBV19 and TRBJ1-1, with unresolved D. This CDR3 reads CATRWAGGTEAFF. The CDR3 DNA is TGTGCCACAAGGTGGGCTGGAGGAACTGAAGCTTTCTTT.